The clone carrying this TCR beta chain was recorded at least ten times. Antigen: not known. These data are taken from a study of T-cell reconstitution after alpha-beta-depleted transplantation in children. Library preparation (for TCRbeta) was performed with unique molecular identifiers. TCRdb analysed the PCR reads with MiXCR anew, one entry per CDR3 protein. This table holds over 200,000 distinct CDR3 sequences, roughly 9.1% found once. The V gene lost 0 bases and the J gene lost 2 bases, with 15 bases spanning the gap. Germline loops: CDR1 MGHRA, CDR2 YSYEKL. The CDR3 has 17 residues. Whole-study findings and limits: Reportedly, roughly two months post-transplant, alpha-beta T cells arose from several hundred expanded graft clones.

V gene TRBV4-1 combines with J gene TRBJ2-3, with D possibly TRBD2 on 5 matching bases. This specimen consisted of PBMCs, mostly from graft donor cells, obtained 360 days after TCRalphabeta/CD19-depleted stem cell transplant. The receptor was isolated from a male patient aged 2-10 years who had a stem cell transplant for acute myeloid leukemia, so the T cells may come from the graft donor. CDR3 region: CASSQDPQAENTDTQYF. In DNA form, the CDR3 reads TGCGCCAGCAGCCAAGATCCCCAAGCGGAGAACACAGATACGCAGTATTTT.